These T cell receptor beta chains were read from a single sample in a study of cytomegalovirus exposure and HLA in healthy donors. Profiling relied on immunoSEQ multiplex PCR, and the TCRdb table lists in-frame clones only, not all of them. The sample shows 70,000 to 80,000 clones, around 84% of them seen only once. Sequencing was done on a sample of PBMCs. These receptor sequences come from a woman between 35 and 50 years old in good health and CMV-seropositive. CDR3s include the opening cysteine and the closing phenylalanine or tryptophan. The D gene is left open where the match is weak. A row's size may be missing; if present it is once, few, many or a size class.

v_call,j_call,clone_size,d_call,cdr3_nt,cdr3_aa
TRBV11-3,TRBJ2-1,.,.,TGTGCCAGCAGCTCGGGATACCACCTCTACAATGAGCAGTTCTTC,CASSSGYHLYNEQFF
TRBV6-5,TRBJ1-5,once,TRBD1,TGTGCCAGCAGTCGGGACAGGCAGAATCAGCCCCAGCATTTT,CASSRDRQNQPQHF
TRBV5-4,TRBJ1-2,.,TRBD1,TGTGCCAGCACCACGACAGGGGGTGCTTTTCACTATGGCTACACCTTC,CASTTTGGAFHYGYTF
TRBV6-5,TRBJ2-2,.,.,TGTGCCAGCAGTTACTCGGTTGCCAGGGGAGACGGGGAGCTGTTTTTT,CASSYSVARGDGELFF
TRBV19,TRBJ2-7,few,.,TGTGCCAGTAGACAGGGCTACGAGCAGTACTTC,CASRQGYEQYF
TRBV2,TRBJ1-1,once,TRBD1,TGTGCCAGCACTCCGGGACAGGCTAACACTGAAGCTTTCTTT,CASTPGQANTEAFF
TRBV30,TRBJ2-3,.,.,TGTGCCTGGAGTGTAGGAGGGGGCCCAGATACGCAGTATTTT,CAWSVGGGPDTQYF
TRBV18,TRBJ1-5,.,.,TGTGCCAGCTCACCCCTAGAGGGTAATAACAATCAGCCCCAGCATTTT,CASSPLEGNNNQPQHF
TRBV7-9,TRBJ2-6,.,.,TGTGCCAGCAGCCCCGACAGGAGCTCTGGGGCCAACGTCCTGACTTTC,CASSPDRSSGANVLTF
TRBV2,TRBJ2-2,.,.,TGTGCCAGCACCAAAGATTACACCGGGGGGCTGTTTTTT,CASTKDYTGGLFF
TRBV9,TRBJ2-3,.,TRBD2,TGTGCCAGCAGCGTCGGGGGGGTCCCTGATACGCAGTATTTT,CASSVGGVPDTQYF
TRBV7-9,TRBJ1-6,.,TRBD1,TGTGCCAGCAGCTCACAGGGGTCCTATAATTCACCCCTCCACTTT,CASSSQGSYNSPLHF
TRBV6-6,TRBJ2-1,.,.,TGTGCCAGCACTCAAAGGAGGGACAATGAGCAGTTCTTC,CASTQRRDNEQFF
TRBV28,TRBJ1-5,.,.,TGTGCCAGCAGTTCGACAGGACCCCAGCATTTT,CASSSTGPQHF
TRBV7-3,TRBJ1-5,few,TRBD1,TGTGCCAGCAGCCCTACAGGGGTCGGCAATCAGCCCCAGCATTTT,CASSPTGVGNQPQHF
TRBV9,TRBJ1-2,once,TRBD1,TGTGCCAGCAGCGCGGACCTTTCGGGACAGACGGGCTACACCTTC,CASSADLSGQTGYTF
TRBV30,TRBJ2-4,.,.,TGTGCCTGGGGGTGGGGCGAAAACATTCAGTACTTC,CAWGWGENIQYF
TRBV5-1,TRBJ2-7,.,TRBD2,TGCGCCAGCAGCCCGGGAGGTTGGGAGTACGAGCAGTACTTC,CASSPGGWEYEQYF
TRBV6-5,TRBJ1-6,.,TRBD1,TGTGCCAGCAGTTCTGGACAGGGAGGGATTAATTCACCCCTCCACTTT,CASSSGQGGINSPLHF
TRBV18,TRBJ2-7,.,TRBD2,TGTGCCAGCTCACCACCTGATAGCGGGGGTCTATCCTACGAGCAGTACTTC,CASSPPDSGGLSYEQYF
TRBV7-3,TRBJ2-1,.,.,TGTGCCAGCAGCTCTTTGGGGGGTGAGCAGTTCTTC,CASSSLGGEQFF
TRBV4-3,TRBJ2-7,.,TRBD1,TGCGCCAGCAGCCCTGGGACAGGGGGGACTTACGAGCAGTACTTC,CASSPGTGGTYEQYF
TRBV28,TRBJ1-2,.,.,TGTGCCAGCAGTTTAGCGACAGGACCTTATGGCTACACCTTC,CASSLATGPYGYTF
TRBV7-3,TRBJ1-2,.,TRBD1,TGTGCCAGCAGCGACGTCATAGGGGGCGCGGTGTATGGCTACACCTTC,CASSDVIGGAVYGYTF
TRBV19,TRBJ2-5,.,TRBD2,TGTGCCAGTAGTAAGGGACGGACTAGTTACCAAGAGACCCAGTACTTC,CASSKGRTSYQETQYF
TRBV11-2,TRBJ1-4,once,TRBD1,TGTGCCAGCAGCCCCTCACAGGGGGCGGGCGAAAAACTGTTTTTT,CASSPSQGAGEKLFF
TRBV30,TRBJ1-6,.,.,TGTGCCTGGAGTGTCGACAGTAATTCACCCCTCCACTTT,CAWSVDSNSPLHF
TRBV5-4,TRBJ2-7,.,.,TGTGCCAGCAGCTTGGCAGGACTAACCTACGAGCAGTACTTC,CASSLAGLTYEQYF
TRBV19,TRBJ2-3,.,TRBD2,TGTGCCAGTAGATTGGGGACTAGCGGCTACACAGATACGCAGTATTTT,CASRLGTSGYTDTQYF
TRBV7-9,TRBJ2-5,.,TRBD2,TGTGCCAGCAGCTACATGGGGGGGAAAGAGACCCAGTACTTC,CASSYMGGKETQYF
TRBV27,TRBJ2-4,.,.,TGTGCCAGCATCCTCCGGTCAGAGGACATTCAGTACTTC,CASILRSEDIQYF
TRBV2,TRBJ2-1,few,TRBD2,TGTGCCAGCAGAAGACTTGCTGGCGGGGGCTACAATGAGCAGTTCTTC,CASRRLAGGGYNEQFF
TRBV19,TRBJ1-1,.,.,TGTGCCAGTAGGGGCACGACGGGGACTGAAGCTTTCTTT,CASRGTTGTEAFF
TRBV11-2,TRBJ2-2,.,TRBD1,TGTGCCAGCCATAGAGGACAGGGGATCCCCGGGGAGCTGTTTTTT,CASHRGQGIPGELFF
TRBV7-8,TRBJ2-7,few,.,TGTGCCAGCAGCTTATTTCTGGGGGCTCGGGACGAGCAGTACTTC,CASSLFLGARDEQYF
TRBV28,TRBJ2-5,few,.,TGTGCCAGCAGTTTGAGGGCCCGGGAGACCCAGTACTTC,CASSLRARETQYF
TRBV4-2,TRBJ1-1,.,.,TGTGCCAGCAGGGGGGCGGGAGACATTGAAGCTTTCTTT,CASRGAGDIEAFF
TRBV5-3,TRBJ1-5,.,.,TGTGCCAGAAGCCGGGGGACCTGCAATCAGCCCCAGCATTTT,CARSRGTCNQPQHF
TRBV2,TRBJ2-1,.,.,TGTGCCAGCAGATGGGCCGTCCGCAATGAGCAGTTCTTC,CASRWAVRNEQFF
TRBV9,TRBJ2-2,.,TRBD2,TGTGCCAGCAGCGTAGGGGGCGGGGGGGCGACCGGGGAGCTGTTTTTT,CASSVGGGGATGELFF
TRBV7-2,TRBJ1-3,.,.,TGTGCCAGCAGCCCCCAGGGTGTCGCTGGAAACACCATATATTTT,CASSPQGVAGNTIYF
TRBV6-6,TRBJ2-7,once,.,TGTGCCAGCAGTCCTGGGGGCCAATACGAGCAGTACTTC,CASSPGGQYEQYF
TRBV30,TRBJ2-7,few,TRBD1,TGTGCCACCAGGGGGAACCTGGGGGAGCAGTACTTC,CATRGNLGEQYF
TRBV5-8,TRBJ1-2,.,TRBD1,TGTGCCAGCAGCATGCCGGGACAGGGACTGGGCTACACCTTC,CASSMPGQGLGYTF
TRBV4-1,TRBJ2-3,.,TRBD2,TGCGCCAGCAGCCAAGAGTCGGGGAGGGGCACAGATACGCAGTATTTT,CASSQESGRGTDTQYF
TRBV19,TRBJ1-6,once,.,TGTGCCAGTAGTCCCGTGGGCAGGGGTAATTCACCCCTCCACTTT,CASSPVGRGNSPLHF
TRBV5-6,TRBJ2-5,.,TRBD2,TGTGCCAGCAGCGACCCACTAGCGGGGGGTGAGGAGACCCAGTACTTC,CASSDPLAGGEETQYF
TRBV29-1,TRBJ2-3,.,.,TGCAGCGGCAGAAGCACAGATACGCAGTATTTT,CSGRSTDTQYF
TRBV5-4,TRBJ2-7,.,.,TGTGCCAGCAGCTTGGAGGGTGGGCAGGGCTATTCCTACGAGCAGTACTTC,CASSLEGGQGYSYEQYF
TRBV28,TRBJ2-2,.,TRBD2,TGTGCCAGCAGTTCGGAGGGGACTAGCGGGGGACTGAGCACCGGGGAGCTGTTTTTT,CASSSEGTSGGLSTGELFF
TRBV13,TRBJ1-5,.,.,TGTGCCAGCAGCATCCGGGATCAGCCCCAGCATTTT,CASSIRDQPQHF
TRBV7-9,TRBJ2-7,few,.,TGTGCCAGCACCTCGGGGGACCGAACCTACGAGCAGTACTTC,CASTSGDRTYEQYF
TRBV29-1,TRBJ1-2,few,.,TGCAGCGTGGCAGGGGTCGGGTATGGCTACACCTTC,CSVAGVGYGYTF
TRBV10-3,TRBJ2-3,few,TRBD2,TGTGCCATCTCTAGCGGGGTTGGTTTGGATACGCAGTATTTT,CAISSGVGLDTQYF
TRBV7-2,TRBJ2-5,.,.,TGTGCCAGCAGCTTAGTTGCGGGGCTAGGTGAGACCCAGTACTTC,CASSLVAGLGETQYF
TRBV7-9,TRBJ1-1,.,.,TGTTCCAGCAGCTTAAGGGGTGACACTGAAGCTTTCTTT,CSSSLRGDTEAFF
TRBV4-1,TRBJ2-5,few,TRBD2,TGCGCCAGCAGCCAACCCCGACTAGCGGGGGGGCTGGGGACCCAGTACTTC,CASSQPRLAGGLGTQYF
TRBV15,TRBJ1-2,.,.,TGTGCCACCAGCAGAGATCTCAGGACAGCTAACTATGGCTACACCTTC,CATSRDLRTANYGYTF
TRBV19,TRBJ1-2,.,TRBD1,TGTGCCAGTAGTCAACAGGGGGCAGGTGGCTACACCTTC,CASSQQGAGGYTF